This TCR beta chain was sequenced during a study of beta chain features in type 1 diabetes. Study-level background: The patients were much like the healthy donors in age, gender and cell yields.

Investigators reverse transcribed all isolated RNA, so they sequenced expressed TCRB transcripts. Read counts averaged roughly 3.7 million for samples of naive, central memory and regulatory T cells. Sequenced by immunoSEQ multiplex PCR; TCRdb stores in-frame clones only, minus some. The sample records hundreds of thousands of clones, roughly 13% being singletons. Findings and limits, study-wide: A pattern of fewer insertions and more deletions at VDJ junctions was seen in type 1 diabetes patients. In all four CD4+ subsets, TCRB CDR3 length was significantly, moderately reduced in type 1 diabetes.

Trimming took 3 bases from V and 0 from J, leaving 10 bases between them. CDR1 and CDR2 from the germline V gene are SGDLS and YYNGEE. The CDR3 runs to 15 residues. This clone was seen a few times. No antigen is known for it. Using CD45RO/CCR7/CD25/CD127/CD95/CD27, CD4+ naive, central memory, regulatory and stem cell-like memory cells were sorted. The chain recombines TRBV9 with TRBJ1-3; no definite D call. The sequence was collected from a man aged 18 to 29 with type 1 diabetes. Sample: naive CD4+ T cells from blood. CDR3 coding DNA: TGTGCCAGCAGCGCCTTGGGGAGCTCTGGAAACACCATATATTTT. It is translated as CASSALGSSGNTIYF. Variable domain in full (rest from reference TRBV9 and TRBJ1-3): DSGVTQTPKHLITATGQRVTLRCSPRSGDLSVYWYQQSLDQGLQFLIQYYNGEERAKGNILERFSAQQFPDLHSELNLSSLELGDSALYFCASSALGSSGNTIYFGEGSWLTVV.